A selection of T cell receptor beta chains follows, all from one sample in a study of spatial heterogeneity in lung cancer. MiXCR, applied by TCRdb to the 5' RACE reads, yields one record per CDR3 protein. The table has roughly 5,300 distinct CDR3 sequences, around 7.7% seen once. The source was lung tumor tissue, collected at surgery. The receptors were gathered from a female donor with early-stage non-small cell lung cancer. The conserved cysteine and the conserved F or W are not part of the CDR3 here.

j_call | v_call | cdr3_aa
TRBJ2-7 | TRBV5-1 | ASSLAGTGLYEQY
TRBJ2-5 | TRBV5-5 | ASSLVATRGETQY
TRBJ2-2 | TRBV5-1 | ASSLGTVDTGELF
TRBJ1-6 | TRBV28 | AVRDSRSGSYNSPLH
TRBJ2-4 | TRBV6-1 | ASSSRGNIQY
TRBJ2-1 | TRBV20-1 | SARDRQITYNEQF
TRBJ2-3 | TRBV12-3/TRBV12-4 | ASYRGHTDTQY
TRBJ2-1 | TRBV5-1 | ASTLGASGATYNEQF
TRBJ1-5 | TRBV28 | ASSYRGEGNQPQH
TRBJ1-2 | TRBV19 | ASSIIWADGYT
TRBJ1-5 | TRBV6-1 | ASSEGPRQRPQH
TRBJ2-4 | TRBV5-5 | ASSPGSPVKNIQY
TRBJ1-1 | TRBV12-3/TRBV12-4 | ASSLPGNTEAF
TRBJ1-1 | TRBV20-1 | SFFGAQGTEAF
TRBJ1-4 | TRBV27 | ASSFQANEKLF
TRBJ2-3 | TRBV10-3 | AITSDREDTDTQY
TRBJ2-1 | TRBV20-1 | SAGTRAYNEQF
TRBJ1-1 | TRBV19 | ASTSRKGQGSAGTEAF
TRBJ2-5 | TRBV5-1 | ASSLAGEKTQY
TRBJ2-3 | TRBV2 | ASRVGQGPDTQY
TRBJ2-1 | TRBV5-1 | ASSLELAGGGNEQF
TRBJ1-2 | TRBV7-2 | ASSLGGKGGYT